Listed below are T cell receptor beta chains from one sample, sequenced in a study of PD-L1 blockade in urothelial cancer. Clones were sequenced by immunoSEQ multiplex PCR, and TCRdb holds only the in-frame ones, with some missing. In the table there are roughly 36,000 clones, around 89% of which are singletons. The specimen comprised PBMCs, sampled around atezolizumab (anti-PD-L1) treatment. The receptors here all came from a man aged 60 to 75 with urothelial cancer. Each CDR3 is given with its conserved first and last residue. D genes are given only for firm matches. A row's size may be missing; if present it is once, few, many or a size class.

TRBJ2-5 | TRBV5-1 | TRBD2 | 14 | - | CASSGTSGQETQYF | TGCGCCAGCAGCGGGACTAGCGGGCAAGAGACCCAGTACTTC
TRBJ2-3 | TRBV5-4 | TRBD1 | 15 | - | CASSLSGQGADTQYF | TGTGCCAGCAGCTTGTCGGGACAGGGGGCGGATACGCAGTATTTT
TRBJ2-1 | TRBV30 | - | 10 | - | CAWSDNEQFF | TGTGCCTGGAGCGACAATGAGCAGTTCTTC
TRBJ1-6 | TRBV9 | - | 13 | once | CASSPVQGSPLHF | TGTGCCAGCAGCCCAGTTCAGGGATCACCCCTCCACTTT
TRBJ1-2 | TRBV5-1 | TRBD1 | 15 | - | CASSSTGGLLYGYTF | TGCGCCAGCAGCTCGACAGGGGGCCTACTTTATGGCTACACCTTC
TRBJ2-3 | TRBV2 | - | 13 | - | CASIREEAYTQYF | TGTGCCAGCATACGAGAAGAGGCTTATACGCAGTATTTT
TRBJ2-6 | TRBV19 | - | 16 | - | CASSMATGRGANVLTF | TGTGCCAGTAGTATGGCGACAGGACGTGGGGCCAACGTCCTGACTTTC
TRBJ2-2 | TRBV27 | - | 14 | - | CASSRGIGTGELFF | TGTGCCAGCAGTCGAGGCATTGGAACCGGGGAGCTGTTTTTT
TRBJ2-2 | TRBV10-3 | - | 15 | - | CAISDSRVETGELFF | TGTGCCATCAGTGACTCTCGCGTAGAAACCGGGGAGCTGTTTTTT
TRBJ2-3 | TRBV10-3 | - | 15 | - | CAISESTGGTDTQYF | TGTGCCATCAGTGAGTCGACAGGCGGCACAGATACGCAGTATTTT
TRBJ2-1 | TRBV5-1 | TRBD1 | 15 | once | CASSLNRGGHNEQFF | TGCGCCAGCAGCTTGAACAGAGGGGGCCACAATGAGCAGTTCTTC
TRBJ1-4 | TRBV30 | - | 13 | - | CAWSGRVDEKLFF | TGTGCCTGGAGTGGGAGGGTGGACGAAAAACTGTTTTTT
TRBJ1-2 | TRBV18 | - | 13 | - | CASSPLADYGYTF | TGTGCCAGCTCCCCATTGGCCGACTATGGCTACACCTTC
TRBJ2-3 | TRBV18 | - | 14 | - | CASSPGLRLDTQYF | TGTGCCAGCTCACCGGGCCTCCGGTTAGATACGCAGTATTTT
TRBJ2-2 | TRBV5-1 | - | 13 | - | CASSLQGTGELFF | TGCGCCAGCAGCTTGCAGGGTACCGGGGAGCTGTTTTTT
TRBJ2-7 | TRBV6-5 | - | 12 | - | CASRANTYEQYF | TGTGCCAGCAGAGCGAATACCTACGAGCAGTACTTC
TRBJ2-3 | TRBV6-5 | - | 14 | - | CASRTRRGTDTQYF | TGTGCCAGCAGGACACGGAGGGGCACAGATACGCAGTATTTT
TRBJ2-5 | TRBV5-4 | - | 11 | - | CASSFGISQYF | TGTGCCAGCAGCTTCGGTATTAGTCAGTACTTC
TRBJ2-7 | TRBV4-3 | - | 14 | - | CASSQFTGSYEQYF | TGCGCCAGCAGCCAATTTACCGGTTCCTACGAGCAGTACTTC
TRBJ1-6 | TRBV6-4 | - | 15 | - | CASSVSMGGRSPLHF | TGTGCCAGCAGTGTATCGATGGGGGGTCGCTCACCCCTCCACTTT
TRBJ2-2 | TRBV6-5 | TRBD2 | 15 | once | CASSWVLAATGELFF | TGTGCCAGCAGTTGGGTCCTAGCGGCCACCGGGGAGCTGTTTTTT
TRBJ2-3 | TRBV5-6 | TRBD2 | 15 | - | CASSLSGRVTDTQYF | TGTGCCAGCAGCTTGAGCGGGAGGGTAACAGATACGCAGTATTTT
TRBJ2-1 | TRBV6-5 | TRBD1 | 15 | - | CASSYGPSGGNEQFF | TGTGCCAGCAGTTACGGGCCGTCAGGGGGCAATGAGCAGTTCTTC
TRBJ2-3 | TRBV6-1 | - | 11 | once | CATTRADTQYF | TGTGCCACTACTAGGGCAGATACGCAGTATTTT
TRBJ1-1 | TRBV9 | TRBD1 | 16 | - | CASSAYRGRVNTEAFF | TGTGCCAGCAGCGCCTACAGGGGGCGAGTGAACACTGAAGCTTTCTTT
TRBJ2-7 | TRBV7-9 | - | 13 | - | CASSPDSAYEQYF | TGTGCCAGCAGCCCGGACAGCGCCTACGAGCAGTACTTC
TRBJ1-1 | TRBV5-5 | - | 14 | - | CASSPQGLNTEAFF | TGTGCCAGCAGCCCTCAGGGGTTAAACACTGAAGCTTTCTTT
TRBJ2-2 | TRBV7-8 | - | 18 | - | CASRGQGTSGGYTGELFF | TGTGCCAGCAGAGGACAGGGGACAAGCGGGGGGTACACCGGGGAGCTGTTTTTT
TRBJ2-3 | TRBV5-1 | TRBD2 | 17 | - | CASSLAGGLLGTDTQYF | TGCGCCAGCAGCTTAGCGGGAGGCCTCCTCGGCACAGATACGCAGTATTTT
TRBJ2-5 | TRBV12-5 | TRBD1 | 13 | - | CASGLNRGETQYF | TGTGCTAGTGGTTTAAACAGGGGGGAGACCCAGTACTTC
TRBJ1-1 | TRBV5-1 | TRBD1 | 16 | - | CASFGGTGGTNTEAFF | TGCGCCAGCTTTGGGGGGACAGGGGGCACGAACACTGAAGCTTTCTTT
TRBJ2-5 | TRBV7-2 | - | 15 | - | CASSQRGRGSETQYF | TGTGCCAGCAGCCAGCGAGGACGGGGATCGGAGACCCAGTACTTC
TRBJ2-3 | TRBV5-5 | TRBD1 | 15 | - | CASSQGDRLGDTQYF | TGTGCCAGCAGTCAGGGGGATCGGCTTGGAGATACGCAGTATTTT
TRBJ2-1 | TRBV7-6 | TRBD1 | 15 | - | CASSQPGQGVNEQFF | TGTGCCAGCAGCCAACCGGGACAGGGAGTCAATGAGCAGTTCTTC
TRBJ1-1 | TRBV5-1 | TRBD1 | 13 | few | CASSLQGATEAFF | TGCGCCAGCAGCTTGCAGGGGGCCACTGAAGCTTTCTTT
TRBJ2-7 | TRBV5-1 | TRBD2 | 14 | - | CASSGTSGSNEQYF | TGCGCCAGCAGCGGAACTAGCGGGAGCAACGAGCAGTACTTC
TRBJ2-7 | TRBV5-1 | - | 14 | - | CASSPSVSGYEQYF | TGCGCCAGCAGCCCCAGCGTTTCGGGATACGAGCAGTACTTC
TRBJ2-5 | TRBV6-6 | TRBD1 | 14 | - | CASSSGQGFGTQYF | TGTGCCAGCAGCTCTGGACAGGGGTTTGGGACCCAGTACTTC
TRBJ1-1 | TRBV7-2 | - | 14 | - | CASSPAGVRTEAFF | TGTGCCAGCAGCCCAGCGGGGGTACGCACTGAAGCTTTCTTT
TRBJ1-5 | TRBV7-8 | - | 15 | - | CASSLDTRHNQPQHF | TGTGCCAGCAGCCTCGACACCCGACACAATCAGCCCCAGCATTTT
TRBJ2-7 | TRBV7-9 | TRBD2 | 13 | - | CAISGGYRGEQYF | TGTGCCATCTCGGGAGGGTACCGGGGTGAGCAGTACTTC
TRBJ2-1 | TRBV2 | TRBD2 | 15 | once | CASSGGLAGVNEQFF | TGTGCCAGCAGTGGGGGACTAGCGGGAGTTAATGAGCAGTTCTTC
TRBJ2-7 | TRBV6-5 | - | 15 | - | CASSYNQGSSYEQYF | TGTGCCAGCAGTTACAACCAGGGGAGCTCCTACGAGCAGTACTTC